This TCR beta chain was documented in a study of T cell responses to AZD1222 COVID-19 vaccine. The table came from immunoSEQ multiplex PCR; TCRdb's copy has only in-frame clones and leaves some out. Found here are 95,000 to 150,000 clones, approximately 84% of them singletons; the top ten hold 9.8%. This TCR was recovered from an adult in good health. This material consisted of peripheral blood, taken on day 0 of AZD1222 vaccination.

The CDR3 spells CAKRLTPNEQYF. In nucleotides, the CDR3 is TGTGCCAAACGACTCACTCCCAACGAGCAGTACTTC. The rearrangement links TRBV21-1 to TRBJ2-7; TRBD2, the D gene given by the table, was not confirmed from the DNA. TRBV21-1 is designated a pseudogene. The CDR3 is 12 amino acids.